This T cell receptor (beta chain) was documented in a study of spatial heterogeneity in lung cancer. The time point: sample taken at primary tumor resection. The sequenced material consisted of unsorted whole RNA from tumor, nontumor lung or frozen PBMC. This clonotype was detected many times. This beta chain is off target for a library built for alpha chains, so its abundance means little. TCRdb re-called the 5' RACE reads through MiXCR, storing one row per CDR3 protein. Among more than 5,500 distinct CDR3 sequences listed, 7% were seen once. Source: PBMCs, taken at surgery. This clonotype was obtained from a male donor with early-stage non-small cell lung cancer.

The CDR3 reads CASSPTGYYNSPLHF. For the CDR3, the DNA is TGTGCCAGCAGCCCGACCGGTTACTATAATTCACCCCTCCACTTT. The chain combines TRBV2 with TRBJ1-6; no clear D. This CDR3 spans 15 amino acids. The V gene lost 6 bases and the J gene lost 3 bases, with 12 bases spanning the gap. Looked up from germline, CDR1 is SNHLY and CDR2 is FYNNEI.